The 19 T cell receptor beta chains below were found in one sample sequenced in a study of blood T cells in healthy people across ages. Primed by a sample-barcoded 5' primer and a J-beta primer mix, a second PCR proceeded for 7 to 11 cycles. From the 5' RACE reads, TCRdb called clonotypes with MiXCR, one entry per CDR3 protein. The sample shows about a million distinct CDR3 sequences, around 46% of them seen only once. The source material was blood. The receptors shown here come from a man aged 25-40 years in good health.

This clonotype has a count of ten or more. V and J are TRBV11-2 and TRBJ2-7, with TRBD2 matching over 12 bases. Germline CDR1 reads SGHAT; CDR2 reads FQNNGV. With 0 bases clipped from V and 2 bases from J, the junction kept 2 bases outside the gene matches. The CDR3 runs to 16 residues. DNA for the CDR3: TGTGCCAGCAGCTTAGAGCCTAGCGGGGGGGCCTACGAGCAGTACTTC. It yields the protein CASSLEPSGGAYEQYF.

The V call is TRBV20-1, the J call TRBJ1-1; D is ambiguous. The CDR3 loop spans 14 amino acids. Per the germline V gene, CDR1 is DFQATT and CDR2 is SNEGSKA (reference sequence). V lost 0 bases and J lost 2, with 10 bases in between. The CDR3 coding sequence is TGCAGTGCTAGAGATGAGGCCTATAACACTGAAGCTTTCTTT. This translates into CSARDEAYNTEAFF.

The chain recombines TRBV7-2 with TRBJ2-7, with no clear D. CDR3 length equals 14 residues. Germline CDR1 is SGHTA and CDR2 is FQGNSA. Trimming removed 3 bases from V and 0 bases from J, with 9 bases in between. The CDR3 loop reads CASSFNDNSYEQYF. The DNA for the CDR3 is TGTGCCAGCAGCTTTAACGACAACTCCTACGAGCAGTACTTC.

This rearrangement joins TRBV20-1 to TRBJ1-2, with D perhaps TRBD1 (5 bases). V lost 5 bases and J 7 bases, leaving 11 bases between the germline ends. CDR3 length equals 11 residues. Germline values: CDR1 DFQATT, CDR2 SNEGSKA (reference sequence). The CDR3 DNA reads TGCAGTGCTCCCGGGGGGTTTGGCTACACCTTC. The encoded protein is CSAPGGFGYTF.

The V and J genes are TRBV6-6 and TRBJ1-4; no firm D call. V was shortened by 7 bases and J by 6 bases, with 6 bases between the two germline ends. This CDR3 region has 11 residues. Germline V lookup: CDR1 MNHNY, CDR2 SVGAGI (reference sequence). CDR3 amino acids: CASNLDEKLFF. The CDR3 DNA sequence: TGTGCCAGCAATCTGGATGAAAAACTGTTTTTT.

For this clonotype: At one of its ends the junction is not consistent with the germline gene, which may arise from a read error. As DNA, the CDR3 is TGCGCCAGCAGCCCCTTCGATAATGAGCAGTACTTC. It translates to CASSPFDNEQYF. V gene TRBV7-6 combines with J gene TRBJ2-5; D not resolved. Germline assignment: CDR1 SGHVS and CDR2 FNYEAQ. This CDR3 has 12 residues.

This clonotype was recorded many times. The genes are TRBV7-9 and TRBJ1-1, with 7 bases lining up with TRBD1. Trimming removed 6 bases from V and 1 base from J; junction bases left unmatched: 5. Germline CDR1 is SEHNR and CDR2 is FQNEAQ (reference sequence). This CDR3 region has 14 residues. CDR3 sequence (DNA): TGTGCCAGCAGTCCGGGACAGAAGAACACTGAAGCTTTCTTT. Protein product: CASSPGQKNTEAFF.

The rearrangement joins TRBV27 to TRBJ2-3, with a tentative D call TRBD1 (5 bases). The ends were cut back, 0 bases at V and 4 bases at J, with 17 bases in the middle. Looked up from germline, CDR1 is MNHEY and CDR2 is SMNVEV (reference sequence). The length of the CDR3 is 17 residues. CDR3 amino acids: CASSLSGAKYTADTQYF. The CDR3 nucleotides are TGTGCCAGCAGTTTATCTGGGGCAAAGTACACGGCAGATACGCAGTATTTT.

CDR3 amino acids: CASSFTGINQPQHF. CDR3 bases: TGTGCCAGCAGCTTTACAGGGATCAATCAGCCCCAGCATTTT. This chain links TRBV3-1 with TRBJ1-5; D may be TRBD1 (6 bases). Germline values: CDR1 LGHDT, CDR2 YNNKEL (reference sequence). This CDR3 comprises 14 residues. Trimming cost V 5 bases and J 3 bases, with 11 bases left between them.

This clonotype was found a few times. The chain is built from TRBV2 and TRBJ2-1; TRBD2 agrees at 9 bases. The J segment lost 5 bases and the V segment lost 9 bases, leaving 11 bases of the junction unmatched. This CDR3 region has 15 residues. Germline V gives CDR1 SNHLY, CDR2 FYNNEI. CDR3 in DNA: TGTGCCAGGCAAAAAGAGCGGGGGGATAACAATGAGCAGTTCTTC. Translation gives CARQKERGDNNEQFF.

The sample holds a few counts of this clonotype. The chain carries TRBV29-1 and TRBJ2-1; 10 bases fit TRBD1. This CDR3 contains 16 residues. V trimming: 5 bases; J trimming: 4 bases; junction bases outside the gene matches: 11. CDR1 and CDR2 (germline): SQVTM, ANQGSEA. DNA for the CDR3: TGCAGCGTTCCCAGTGGACAGGGGGGGTTATACAATGAGCAGTTCTTC. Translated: CSVPSGQGGLYNEQFF.

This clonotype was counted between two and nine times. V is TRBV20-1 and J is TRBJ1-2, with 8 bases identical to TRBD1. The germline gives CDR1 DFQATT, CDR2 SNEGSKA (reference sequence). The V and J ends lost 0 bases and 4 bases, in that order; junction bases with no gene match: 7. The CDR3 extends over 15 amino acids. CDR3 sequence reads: CSARDQDRAGYGYTF. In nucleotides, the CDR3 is TGCAGTGCTAGAGATCAGGACAGGGCCGGCTATGGCTACACCTTC.

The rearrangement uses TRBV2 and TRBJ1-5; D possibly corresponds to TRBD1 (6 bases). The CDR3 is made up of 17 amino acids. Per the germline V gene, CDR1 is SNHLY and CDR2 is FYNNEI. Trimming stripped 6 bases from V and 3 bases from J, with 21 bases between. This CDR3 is CASRKQGIGVDNQPQHF. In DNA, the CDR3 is TGTGCCAGCAGGAAACAGGGAATCGGGGTAGACAATCAGCCCCAGCATTTT.

CDR3 loop: CASNPVGRDHYNEQFF. The CDR3 DNA is TGTGCCAGCAACCCGGTGGGGCGGGACCACTACAATGAGCAGTTCTTC. This chain uses TRBV6-2 or TRBV6-3 with TRBJ2-1; TRBD2 might be the D (6 bases). In germline, CDR1 is MNHEY, CDR2 SVGEGT. The CDR3 length is 16 residues. V was shortened by 7 bases and J by 3 bases, with 19 bases between the two germline ends.

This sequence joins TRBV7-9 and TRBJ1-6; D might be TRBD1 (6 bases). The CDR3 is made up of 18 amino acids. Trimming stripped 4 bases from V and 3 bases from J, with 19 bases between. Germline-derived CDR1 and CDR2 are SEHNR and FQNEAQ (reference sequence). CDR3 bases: TGTGCCAGCAGCTCCGGACGAGACAGGTCCCTCTATAATTCACCCCTCCACTTT. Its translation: CASSSGRDRSLYNSPLHF.

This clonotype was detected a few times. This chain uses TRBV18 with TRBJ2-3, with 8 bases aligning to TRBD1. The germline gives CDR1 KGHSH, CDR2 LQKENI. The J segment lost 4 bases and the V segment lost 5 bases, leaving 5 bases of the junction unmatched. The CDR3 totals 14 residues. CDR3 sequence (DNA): TGTGCCAGCTCAGCCGACAGGGGTTCAGATACGCAGTATTTT. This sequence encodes CASSADRGSDTQYF.

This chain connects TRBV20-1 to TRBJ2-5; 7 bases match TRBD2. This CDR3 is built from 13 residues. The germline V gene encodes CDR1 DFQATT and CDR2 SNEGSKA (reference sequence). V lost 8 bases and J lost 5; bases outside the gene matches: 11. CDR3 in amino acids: CSLLAPQRETQYF. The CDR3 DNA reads TGCAGTCTACTAGCGCCTCAGCGGGAGACCCAGTACTTC.

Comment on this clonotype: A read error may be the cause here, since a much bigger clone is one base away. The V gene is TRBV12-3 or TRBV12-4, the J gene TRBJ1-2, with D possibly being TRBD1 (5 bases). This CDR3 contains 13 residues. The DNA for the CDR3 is TGTGCCAGCAGATGGGCAGGGATGCGTGGCTGCACCTTC. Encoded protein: CASRWAGMRGCTF.

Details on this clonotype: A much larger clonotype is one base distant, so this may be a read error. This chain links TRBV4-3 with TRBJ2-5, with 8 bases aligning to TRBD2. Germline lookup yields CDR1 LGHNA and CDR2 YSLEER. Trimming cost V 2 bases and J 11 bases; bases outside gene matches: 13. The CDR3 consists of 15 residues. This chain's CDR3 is CASSQPSGGINEQYF. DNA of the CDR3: TGCGCCAGCAGCCAACCCAGCGGGGGAATCAATGAGCAGTACTTC.